The present entry profiles one T cell receptor (beta chain) with its context. Its antigen is not known. The entry originates in a study of shared clonotypes between healthy human individuals. Overall study results and limits: A small donor pool kept down the genetic and exposure-history diversity that was represented. Clonotype sharing among donors was expected to depend on sequencing depth.

CDR3 length: 14 residues. With 8 bases removed from V and 4 bases from J, the gap between germline ends came to 18 bases. The V gene's germline CDR1 is MDHEN and CDR2 SYDVKM. Libraries were prepared by immunoSEQ multiplex PCR; TCRdb keeps only in-frame clonotypes and omits some of them. The sample holds 1,500,000 or so clones, roughly 96% seen once. Sample: naive CD4+ T cells sorted from blood. Subset of the sample: CD45RA+ positively selected. The receptor's source is a man in his thirties or forties in good health. The chain joins TRBV28 to TRBJ2-7; a weak D match, TRBD2 (7 bases). For the CDR3, the DNA is TGTGCCAGCGGCTACCAGGGGAGGGGGTACGAGCAGTACTTC. Its translation is CASGYQGRGYEQYF.